The present T cell receptor (beta chain) was sequenced within a study of cytotoxic CD8 clonotypes in ibrutinib-treated CLL. Using immunoSEQ multiplex PCR, the repertoire was profiled, and TCRdb retains in-frame clones only, with some absent. The table shows roughly 330,000 clones, with 67% occurring only once. The length of the CDR3 is 14 residues. V was clipped by 5 bases and J by 0 bases, with 11 bases between them. Germline V lookup: CDR1 SQVTM, CDR2 ANQGSEA. The sequenced sample was PBMCs, obtained after 36 months of ibrutinib treatment. This clonotype was obtained from a human donor with chronic lymphocytic leukemia. The chain couples TRBV29-1 to TRBJ1-5; D perhaps matches TRBD1 (6 bases). The CDR3 sequence: CSVRTADSNQPQHF. The CDR3 bases are TGCAGCGTTAGGACAGCTGATAGCAATCAGCCCCAGCATTTT.